This passage covers 9 T cell receptor beta chains from one sample sequenced in a study. TCRdb used MiXCR to reprocess the RT-PCR reads, holding one entry per CDR3 protein. The data contain around 700,000 distinct CDR3 sequences, 12% to 15% of them seen just once; the ten biggest clones take up 3.6%. Specimen: memory CD4+ T cells from blood. The origin of the receptors is a female donor in good health, serving as a healthy control.

V and J are TRBV5-1 and TRBJ2-1; no firm D call. The CDR3 totals 13 residues. Germline V gene sequence: CDR1 SGHRS, CDR2 YFSETQ. V dropped 4 bases and J dropped 5 bases, with 10 bases sitting between them. CDR3 residues: CASSPVPNNEQFF. DNA for the CDR3: TGCGCCAGCAGCCCGGTCCCTAACAATGAGCAGTTCTTC.

This clonotype has at least ten counts. V and J are TRBV24-1 and TRBJ2-1, with 9 bases lining up with TRBD1. Germline values: CDR1 KGHDR, CDR2 SFDVKD. CDR3 length: 15 residues. V dropped 4 bases and J dropped 8; count of bases not matched to a gene: 8. The CDR3 DNA reads TGTGCCACCAGTGAGGGGACAGGGATTGCCTATGAGCAGTTCTTC. It encodes CATSEGTGIAYEQFF.

J is TRBJ2-2 and V is TRBV2; possibly TRBD1 for D (6 bases). Germline V gene sequence: CDR1 SNHLY, CDR2 FYNNEI. This CDR3 contains 13 residues. V lost 6 bases and J lost 5, with 10 bases in between. CDR3 region: CASRTTGTGELFF. CDR3 nucleotides: TGTGCCAGCAGGACCACAGGGACCGGGGAGCTGTTTTTT.

This chain joins TRBV5-1 and TRBJ2-2, with D possibly matching TRBD1 (6 bases). V was cut by 4 bases and J by 3 bases, with 16 bases left in between. Germline V gives CDR1 SGHRS, CDR2 YFSETQ. The CDR3 is 16 amino acids. CDR3 DNA sequence: TGCGCCAGCAGCCCCAAACAGGGTTGGGACACCGGGGAGCTGTTTTTT. This translates into CASSPKQGWDTGELFF. The entire variable domain, with the rest obtained from reference TRBV5-1 and TRBJ2-2, is as follows: KAGVTQTPRYLIKTRGQQVTLSCSPISGHRSVSWYQQTPGQGLQFLFEYFSETQRNKGNFPGRFSGRQFSNSRSEMNVSTLELGDSALYLCASSPKQGWDTGELFFGEGSRLTVL.

This chain joins TRBV14 and TRBJ2-3; TRBD1 or TRBD2 may be the D gene (5 bases each). Germline V lookup: CDR1 SGHDN, CDR2 FVKESK. Trimming pared 4 bases from V and 3 bases from J, leaving 8 bases between. The CDR3 sequence is 13 residues long. The CDR3 here is CASSRDQTDTQYF. The CDR3 coding sequence is TGTGCCAGCAGCCGGGACCAAACAGATACGCAGTATTTT.

The rearrangement uses TRBV5-1 and TRBJ2-3, with 8 bases fitting TRBD2. The CDR3 runs to 15 residues. V was pared by 3 bases and J by 5 bases, with 8 bases of the junction left unmatched. Germline V gene sequence: CDR1 SGHRS, CDR2 YFSETQ. DNA for the CDR3: TGCGCCAGCAGCTATCAAGCGGGAGCCGGAGATACGCAGTATTTT. The encoded protein is CASSYQAGAGDTQYF.

This clonotype has just a few counts. This chain connects TRBV27 to TRBJ2-3; TRBD2 agrees at 14 bases. This CDR3 has 17 amino acids. Germline lookup yields CDR1 MNHEY and CDR2 SMNVEV (reference sequence). The V and J ends lost 3 bases and 6 bases, in that order; junction bases with no gene match: 8. The CDR3 spells CASSFHGTSGSRDTQYF. Here the CDR3 DNA reads TGTGCCAGCAGTTTCCATGGGACTAGCGGGAGTCGGGATACGCAGTATTTT.

The sample holds a few counts of this clonotype. V usage is TRBV5-1 and J usage is TRBJ2-7; 8 bases fit TRBD1. This CDR3 is built from 14 residues. The germline V gene encodes CDR1 SGHRS and CDR2 YFSETQ. J was trimmed by 5 bases and V by 4 bases; bases with no gene match: 8. The CDR3 is CASSGTGGPNEQYF. CDR3 in DNA: TGCGCCAGCAGCGGGACAGGTGGGCCCAACGAGCAGTACTTC.

Only a few counts were recorded for this clonotype. V and J are TRBV15 and TRBJ1-6, with D tentatively TRBD1 (6 bases). With 0 bases removed from V and 4 bases from J, the gap between germline ends came to 10 bases. Germline lookup yields CDR1 LNHNV and CDR2 YYDKDF (reference sequence). The CDR3 consists of 16 residues. Here the CDR3 reads CATSREGGIYNSPLHF. The CDR3 region has the DNA TGTGCCACCAGCAGAGAAGGGGGGATTTATAATTCACCCCTCCACTTT. The entire variable domain, with the rest obtained from reference TRBV15 and TRBJ1-6, is as follows: DAMVIQNPRYQVTQFGKPVTLSCSQTLNHNVMYWYQQKSSQAPKLLFHYYDKDFNNEADTPDNFQSRRPNTSFCFLDIRSPGLGDTAMYLCATSREGGIYNSPLHFGNGTRLTVT.